This TCR beta chain was sequenced for a study of cytomegalovirus exposure and HLA in healthy donors listed by TCRdb under 2017. With respect to the entire study: An earlier analysis of some 550 of the donors reported 250 to 300 Gb of sequence data and more than 90 million unique TCR beta sequences from 150 million to 200 million T cells. Around 300 gigabases of sequencing data and 80 million or so unique TCR sequences were included in an early release covering 500 to 750 HLA-typed donors. Among the approximately 430 genotyped donors, around 79% belonged to the genetic ancestry cluster associated with self-reported Caucasian donors. The study was designed to test whether signatures of past pathogen exposure could be identified by cataloging public T cell receptors. The T cell repertoires of several hundred subjects were profiled by immunosequencing and related to cytomegalovirus serostatus. A separate validation cohort of over 95 different subjects was used in addition to the approximately 700-subject first cohort. High-throughput TCR immunosequencing, statistical association of individual TCRs with disease status, and machine learning were combined to predict cytomegalovirus infection status. A later analysis re-analyzed previously published TCR beta repertoires from approximately 700 donors and added high-resolution HLA genotyping to study TCR occurrence patterns. Rather than using new phenotypic data, the later analysis identified candidate immune exposures from TCR beta sequences and from how often those sequences occurred across donors. An earlier analysis of around 580 of the donors used high-throughput TCR beta sequencing to judge whether each TCR beta V gene segment behaved as functional or pseudogenic. Donor age, sex, ethnicity and CMV serostatus were compiled alongside the repertoire data. A later genetic analysis took genome-wide SNP genotypes for about 65% of the roughly 670 donors and used that subset as a discovery cohort. All discovery cohort repertoires had been generated on a single sequencing platform. Class I and class II HLA loci were covered by the typing at four-digit resolution. The number of donors typed differed by locus, with 629-630 for A, B, C, DRB1 and DQB1, 522 for DQA1, about 610 for DPA1, and around 430 for DPB1. Four or five DR-DQ haplotypes were treated as single units for association and clustering because of strong linkage in the cohort. On average, roughly 240,000 unique TCR beta nucleotide sequences were sequenced per donor among about 400 genotyped donors of the cohort, with 15% to 20% of those sequences being non-productive.

Comments on this clone: The antigen this receptor binds is unknown. Per-base qualities were not stored, and no clone one base away is much larger.

The CDR3, cysteine through phenylalanine, is 15 amino acids long. Kept here is only the CDR3 DNA, which spans 45 bases and is read in frame from base 1. For CDR1 and CDR2, the germline V gene lists LGHNA and YSLEER. Unmatched junction bases come to 8, with V trimmed by 4 bases and J by 4 bases. Library creation used the immunoSEQ multiplex PCR assay. The multiplex PCR relied on a mix of 60 forward primers for TCR Vbeta segments and 13 reverse primers for TCR Jbeta segments. The CDR3 region of rearranged TCR beta genes was amplified from genomic DNA with a multiplex PCR assay. On the Illumina HiSeq System, the amplified TCR beta libraries were sequenced as 87-base-pair reads. As for the authors' bioinformatics: A later analysis tallied tens of millions of unique TCR beta chains across the 666 repertoires, and approximately 9.9 million of those chains were shared by two or more donors. A nearest-neighbor algorithm error-corrected the raw reads and collapsed the reads into unique sequences, merging closely related sequences to remove PCR and sequencing errors. V, D and J gene segments were assigned by aligning CDR3 sequences to IMGT reference sequences. For a sequence to be retained, a match of at least six nucleotides to both a V gene segment and a J gene segment was required. A rearrangement counted as productive if the CDR3 had no stop codons and remained in frame with V and J, and every other rearrangement counted as non-productive. Following IMGT convention, CDR3 was defined as the stretch from the second conserved V-encoded cysteine to the conserved J-encoded phenylalanine. Sequences without an unambiguous match to a single V gene segment were excluded from the earlier analysis of 587 of the donors. In an earlier analysis of some 590 of the donors, a V segment was called functional when productive rearrangements were above 56.7%, and segregating when the standard deviation between donors exceeded 5%. A statistical classification framework was developed to diagnose cytomegalovirus status using the catalog of TCR beta chain sequences. In a later analysis, TCR nucleotide sequences were compared against IMGT/GENE-DB human TR gene sequences so that V and J genes could be assigned. In a later analysis, CDR3 sequences and most-parsimonious VDJ recombination scenarios were assigned using the TCRdist pipeline. A later analysis defined each TCR beta chain by its CDR3 amino acid sequence plus V-gene family, and excluded reads lacking a unique V-gene family. To address suspected cross-contamination and a sequencing artifact, a later analysis removed under 600 highly shared, low-generation-probability nucleotide sequences. For each public chain, a later analysis derived a clonal expansion index from normalized ranks of inferred template counts within each repertoire. In a later analysis, generation probabilities were computed using a VDJ recombination model fitted to out-of-frame rearrangements, and the results were checked against IGoR. In a later analysis, hypergeometric tests were used to score TCR-TCR, TCR-HLA and TCR-CMV co-occurrence, with a repertoire-size bias correction applied to TCR pairs. A later analysis estimated false discovery rates by permuting HLA or CMV assignments 20 times. A later analysis grouped co-occurring TCRs with DBSCAN, adding TCRdist sequence similarity when clustering within HLA-allele-positive subsets. For co-occurrence clustering, repertoires with fewer than 30,000 or more than 120,000 public chains were excluded, along with a handful of repertoires with anomalous nucleotide sharing. TCRdb mirrors the immuneACCESS table, restricted to in-frame sequences. Some clones are absent from its copies; in checked studies, under half trace to an unresolved V gene, and the reason for the others is unknown. V and J calls and clone size are those listed in that table; D and trimming were worked out from the DNA. Counted in this sample were about 150,000 clones; about three quarters of them appeared once. Approximately 1.5% of the sample is held by the ten biggest clonotypes.

The cohort comprised 666 healthy bone marrow donors. All cohort members were sampled while nominally healthy, although unrecorded immune exposures were likely present. The donor tested CMV seropositive and was one of the 289 seropositive cohort members. Every donor gave a peripheral blood sample, and the peripheral blood mononuclear cells from that sample were used for TCR beta sequencing. Genomic DNA was extracted from the blood cell samples with the Qiagen DNeasy Blood Extraction Kit. What the work shows at the level of the full study, not this receptor alone: Because counts were too low, about 15 rarely observed V segments, including chromosome 9 orphons, were left out of the earlier analysis of about 620 of the donors. The classifier was reported to diagnose cytomegalovirus status with high specificity and sensitivity in both the original cohort and the validation cohort. Because HLA typing was unavailable for some donors at each locus, only the typed subset was used in association tests. Most TCR sequences were observed very rarely across donors, whereas some public TCRs were present in many individuals. Only TCR beta chains were sequenced in this cohort, and the absence of alpha or paired-chain data limited detectable features. A later analysis reported that several top co-occurrence clusters appeared linked to parvovirus B19, influenza, CMV and Epstein-Barr virus. In vitro tests confirmed that a few of the cytomegalovirus-associated TCR beta chains recognize cytomegalovirus antigens. In a later analysis, HLA-associated TCR beta chains showed more clonal expansion and lower generation probabilities than non-associated chains that were equally common. Compared with the roughly 700-donor mean, donors in an Asian-associated ancestry cluster had fewer N-insertions in productive TCRs, according to a later genetic analysis. Immune exposure information for the cohort was limited to CMV serostatus. A further reported finding was that TCR beta sequences accurately predicted the HLA-A and HLA-B alleles for most subjects in the first cohort. The sequencing pipeline was judged likely to have produced a cluster of highly shared sequence variants as a technical artifact. When HLA alleles, especially DR and DQ, strongly co-occurred, attributing TCR associations to individual alleles was difficult. The study listed 164 TCR beta chains as associated with cytomegalovirus. The presence/absence analyses assumed that sequencing depth was roughly uniform across donors, and that assumption may not be true. In a later analysis, the rate of TCR association differed among HLA loci, with DRB1 alleles having the most associated TCRs and HLA-C alleles having the fewest. An earlier analysis of approximately 530 of the donors showed that most TCR beta V segments appeared in productive rearrangements either about 90% or about 30% of the time, which broadly matched IMGT annotations. Because the 87-base-pair reads could not distinguish some IMGT-functional V segments, including TRBV6-2 and TRBV6-3, those segments were excluded. Linkage disequilibrium might explain the correlated functional status among segregating V segments, but an unknown experimental factor could not be ruled out. In a later genetic analysis, a missense DCLRE1C variant was associated with V-gene and J-gene trimming of TCR beta chains, and the association was replicated in an independent cohort. At a false discovery rate of 0.05, a later analysis linked approximately 18,000 TCR beta sequences to specific HLA alleles. Most CMV-associated TCR beta chains appeared to be HLA-restricted in a later analysis, and the HLA associations seemed to be driven largely by CMV exposure. The authors suggested that the approach could potentially be extended to other disease states and immunological phenotypes.

The sequenced sample was PBMCs. The clonotype comes from a woman in her thirties in good health and CMV-seropositive. The rearrangement combines TRBV4-3 with TRBJ2-7; the central 9 bases match TRBD2. The nucleotide sequence is TGCGCCAGCAGCCCCCGGCCTAGCGGGAAGTACGAGCAGTACTTC. Translated, this is CASSPRPSGKYEQYF.